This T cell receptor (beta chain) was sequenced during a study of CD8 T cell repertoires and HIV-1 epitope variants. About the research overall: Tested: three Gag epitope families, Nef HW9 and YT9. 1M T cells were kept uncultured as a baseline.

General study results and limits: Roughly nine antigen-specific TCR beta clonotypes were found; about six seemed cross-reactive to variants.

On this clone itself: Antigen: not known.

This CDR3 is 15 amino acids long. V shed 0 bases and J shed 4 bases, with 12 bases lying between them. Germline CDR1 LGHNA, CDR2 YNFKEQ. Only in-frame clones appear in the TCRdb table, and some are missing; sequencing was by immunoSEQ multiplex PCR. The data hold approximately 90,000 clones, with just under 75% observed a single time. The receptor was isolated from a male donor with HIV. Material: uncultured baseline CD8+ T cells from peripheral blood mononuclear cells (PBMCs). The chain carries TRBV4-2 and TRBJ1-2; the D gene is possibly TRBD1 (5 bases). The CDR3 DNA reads TGTGCCAGCAGCCAAGACGAAGGGGTTGGCTATGGCTACACCTTC. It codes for CASSQDEGVGYGYTF.